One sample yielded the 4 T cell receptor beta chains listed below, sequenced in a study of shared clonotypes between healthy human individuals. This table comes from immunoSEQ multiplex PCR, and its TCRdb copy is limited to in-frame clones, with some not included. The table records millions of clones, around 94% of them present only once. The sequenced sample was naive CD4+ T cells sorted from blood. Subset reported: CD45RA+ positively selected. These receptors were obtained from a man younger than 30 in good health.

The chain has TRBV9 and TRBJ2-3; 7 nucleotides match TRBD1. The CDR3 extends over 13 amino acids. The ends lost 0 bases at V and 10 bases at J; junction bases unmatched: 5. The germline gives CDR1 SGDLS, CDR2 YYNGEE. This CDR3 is CASSVAEGAAQYF. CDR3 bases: TGTGCCAGCAGCGTAGCTGAGGGGGCTGCGCAGTATTTT.

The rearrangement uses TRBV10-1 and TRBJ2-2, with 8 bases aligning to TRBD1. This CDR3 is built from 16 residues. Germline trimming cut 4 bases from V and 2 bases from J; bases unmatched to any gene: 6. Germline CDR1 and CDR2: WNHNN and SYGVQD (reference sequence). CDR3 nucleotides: TGCGCCAGCAGTGCAGGGACAGGAACAAACACCGGGGAGCTGTTTTTT. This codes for CASSAGTGTNTGELFF.

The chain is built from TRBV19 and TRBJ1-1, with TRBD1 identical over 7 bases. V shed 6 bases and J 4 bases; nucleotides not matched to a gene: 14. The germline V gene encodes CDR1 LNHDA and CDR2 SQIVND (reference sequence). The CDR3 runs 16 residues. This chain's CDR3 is CASSAFISTGATEAFF. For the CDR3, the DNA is TGTGCCAGTAGCGCCTTCATTTCAACAGGGGCCACTGAAGCTTTCTTT.

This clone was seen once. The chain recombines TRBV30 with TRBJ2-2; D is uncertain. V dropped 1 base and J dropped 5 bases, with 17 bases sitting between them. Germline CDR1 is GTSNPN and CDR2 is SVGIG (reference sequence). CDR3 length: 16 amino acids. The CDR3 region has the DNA TGTGCCTGGAGTGGTTCGCGCGGCCCTCGAACCGGGGAGCTGTTTTTT. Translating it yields CAWSGSRGPRTGELFF.